This TCR beta chain was captured by sequencing in a study of cytomegalovirus exposure and HLA in healthy donors (dated by TCRdb to the late 2010s). Background for the entire study: An earlier analysis of about 530 of the donors reported 276 Gb of sequence data and approximately 120 million unique TCR beta sequences obtained from 150 million to 200 million T cells. The number of typed donors differed by locus: 629-630 for A, B, C, DRB1 and DQB1; 500 to 550 for DQA1; 606 for DPA1; and around 450 for DPB1. The later analysis used no new phenotypic data to find candidate immune exposures, relying instead on TCR beta sequences and their occurrence across donors. To predict cytomegalovirus infection status, the study combined high-throughput TCR immunosequencing, statistical association of individual TCRs with disease status, and machine learning. HLA typing included class I and class II loci at four-digit resolution. A few DR-DQ haplotypes were treated as single units for association and clustering because of strong linkage in the cohort. In a later analysis, previously published TCR beta repertoires from 550 to 700 donors were re-analyzed and high-resolution HLA genotyping was added so that TCR occurrence patterns could be studied. Along with the roughly 700-subject first cohort, a separate validation cohort of over a hundred different subjects was used. A later genetic analysis used genome-wide SNP genotypes for about 60% of the roughly 670 donors, treating that subset as a discovery cohort. Across approximately 420 genotyped donors of the cohort, an average of about 220,000 unique TCR beta nucleotide sequences per donor were sequenced, and 15% to 20% of those sequences were non-productive. The T cell repertoires of around 670 subjects were profiled by immunosequencing and related to cytomegalovirus serostatus. An earlier analysis of 587 of the donors used high-throughput TCR beta sequencing to judge whether each TCR beta V gene segment behaved as functional or pseudogenic. Among the roughly 370 genotyped donors, approximately 82% belonged to the genetic ancestry cluster associated with self-reported Caucasian donors. Donor age, sex, ethnicity and CMV serostatus were collected together with the repertoire data. The study aimed to test whether signatures of past pathogen exposure could be identified by cataloging public T cell receptors. An early release that covered more than 550 HLA-typed donors contained approximately 300 gigabases of sequencing data and some 87 million unique TCR sequences. Every discovery cohort repertoire had been produced on one sequencing platform.

General conclusions and limits of the study: The only immune exposure information available for the cohort was CMV serostatus. In vitro tests confirmed that three of the cytomegalovirus-associated TCR beta chains recognize cytomegalovirus antigens. In a later analysis, the rate of TCR association differed among HLA loci, with DRB1 alleles having the most associated TCRs and HLA-C alleles having the fewest. Specific HLA alleles were associated with over 15,000 TCR beta sequences at a false discovery rate of 0.05 in a later analysis. Several of the top co-occurrence clusters appeared to be linked to parvovirus B19, influenza, CMV and Epstein-Barr virus, according to a later analysis. The cohort was sequenced for TCR beta chains only, and without alpha or paired-chain data the features that could be detected were limited. Correlated functional status among segregating V segments might be attributable to linkage disequilibrium, but an unknown experimental factor could not be ruled out. According to a later analysis, most CMV-associated TCR beta chains appeared to be HLA-restricted, and the HLA associations seemed to be driven largely by CMV exposure. Compared with the approximately 670-donor mean, donors in an Asian-associated ancestry cluster had fewer N-insertions in productive TCRs, according to a later genetic analysis. Most TCR sequences were observed very rarely across donors, whereas some public TCRs were present in many individuals. In a later genetic analysis, a missense DCLRE1C variant was associated with V-gene and J-gene trimming of TCR beta chains, and the association was replicated in an independent cohort. In an earlier analysis of about 540 of the donors, most TCR beta V segments were observed in productive rearrangements about 87% or about 30% of the time, broadly matching IMGT annotations. Compared with equally common non-associated chains, HLA-associated TCR beta chains in a later analysis were more clonally expanded and had lower generation probabilities. HLA typing was unavailable for some donors at each locus, so association tests used only the typed subset. Assigning TCR associations to individual alleles was difficult when HLA alleles, especially DR and DQ, strongly co-occurred. According to the authors, the approach could potentially be generalized to other disease states and immunological phenotypes. A further reported finding was that TCR beta sequences accurately predicted the HLA-A and HLA-B alleles for most subjects in the first cohort. Around 16 rarely observed V segments, including chromosome 9 orphons, were excluded from the earlier analysis of about 610 of the donors because counts were too low. The sequencing pipeline was judged likely to have produced a cluster of highly shared sequence variants as a technical artifact. A total of fewer than 200 TCR beta chains were listed by the study as associated with cytomegalovirus. In both the original and validation cohorts, the classifier was reported to diagnose cytomegalovirus status with high specificity and sensitivity. Sequencing depth was assumed to be roughly uniform across donors in the presence/absence analyses, though that assumption may not hold.

Libraries were built with the immunoSEQ multiplex PCR assay. The multiplex PCR relied on a mix of 60 forward primers for TCR Vbeta segments and 13 reverse primers for TCR Jbeta segments. The CDR3 region of rearranged TCR beta genes was amplified from genomic DNA by a multiplex PCR assay. Amplified TCR beta libraries were sequenced as 87-base-pair reads on the Illumina HiSeq System. Per the authors' processing: Across the 500 to 700 repertoires, a later analysis counted some 80 million unique TCR beta chains, around 10 million of which were shared by at least two donors. A nearest-neighbor algorithm error-corrected the raw reads and collapsed the reads into unique sequences, merging closely related sequences to remove PCR and sequencing errors. V, D and J gene segments were assigned by aligning CDR3 sequences to IMGT reference sequences. For a sequence to be retained, a match of at least six nucleotides to both a V gene segment and a J gene segment was required. Rearrangements were called productive when the CDR3 lacked stop codons and stayed in frame with V and J; all others were non-productive. Following IMGT convention, CDR3 was defined as the stretch from the second conserved V-encoded cysteine to the conserved J-encoded phenylalanine. The earlier analysis of a few hundred of the donors excluded any sequence lacking an unambiguous match to a single V gene segment. In an earlier analysis of a few hundred of the donors, V segments were called functional above 56.7% productive rearrangements and were called segregating when the between-donor standard deviation exceeded 5%. A statistical classification framework was built to diagnose cytomegalovirus status from the catalog of TCR beta chain sequences. In a later analysis, TCR nucleotide sequences were compared against IMGT/GENE-DB human TR gene sequences so that V and J genes could be assigned. In a later analysis, CDR3 sequences and most-parsimonious VDJ recombination scenarios were assigned using the TCRdist pipeline. A later analysis defined each TCR beta chain by its CDR3 amino acid sequence plus V-gene family, and excluded reads lacking a unique V-gene family. A later analysis removed 592 highly shared, low-generation-probability nucleotide sequences to deal with suspected cross-contamination and a sequencing artifact. For each public chain, a later analysis derived a clonal expansion index from normalized ranks of inferred template counts within each repertoire. A later analysis computed generation probabilities with a VDJ recombination model fitted to out-of-frame rearrangements, and checked the results against IGoR. In a later analysis, TCR-TCR, TCR-HLA and TCR-CMV co-occurrence was scored with hypergeometric tests, and a repertoire-size bias correction was applied to TCR pairs. False discovery rates were estimated in a later analysis by permuting HLA or CMV assignments 20 times. In a later analysis, co-occurring TCRs were grouped using DBSCAN, with TCRdist sequence similarity added in when clustering inside HLA-allele-positive subsets. For co-occurrence clustering, repertoires with fewer than 30,000 or more than 120,000 public chains were excluded, along with four to six repertoires with anomalous nucleotide sharing. The table was pulled from immuneACCESS by TCRdb, which kept in-frame rearrangements only. Such tables lose some clones; where checked, under half of the loss comes from unresolved V genes, and the rest has no known cause. The V and J calls and clone size come from that table; D and trimming were worked out from the DNA. The table for this sample lists roughly 100,000 clones; roughly three quarters of them were counted only once. In total, the top ten clones hold roughly 19% of the sample.

Details on this clone: Its antigen is currently not known. Per-base qualities were not stored, and no clone one base away is much larger.

The cohort consisted of 600 to 750 healthy bone marrow donors. All cohort members were sampled while nominally healthy, although unrecorded immune exposures were likely present. The donor was CMV seropositive and was included in the group of around 300 seropositive cohort members. A peripheral blood sample was collected from each donor, and TCR beta sequencing was performed on peripheral blood mononuclear cells. Genomic DNA was extracted from the blood cell samples with the Qiagen DNeasy Blood Extraction Kit. Material: PBMCs. The origin of this receptor is a woman aged 60-75 years in good health and CMV-seropositive.

The nucleotide sequence reads as follows: TGTGCCAGCAGCTTAGGGGGACAGTGGAATGAAAAACTGTTTTTT. It encodes CASSLGGQWNEKLFF. The rearrangement combines TRBV7-9 with TRBJ1-4, and TRBD1 matches 7 of the central bases. Germline trimming amounts to 1 base on V and 5 bases on J, with 4 as the count of junction bases outside the gene matches. CDR1 SEHNR and CDR2 FQNEAQ were looked up in the germline V gene (reference sequence). The cysteine opens and the phenylalanine closes a CDR3 of 15 amino acids. Of all the DNA, just the CDR3 is kept, 45 bases in frame from base 1.